The sequence of this T cell receptor beta chain was determined in a study of blood T cells in healthy people across ages. Study findings and constraints: While age rose, TCR beta diversity per million T cells dropped in a roughly linear way.

Together with a sample-barcoded 5' primer, a J-beta primer mix was included in a second PCR lasting about 7 to 11 cycles. TCRdb fed the 5' RACE reads into MiXCR, producing one record per CDR3 protein. The data show over 750,000 distinct CDR3 sequences, approximately 25% seen once. Note on this clonotype: Its target is not known.

The CDR3 length is 14 residues. Germline V CDR1 and CDR2: SQVTM, ANQGSEA. The ends were cut back, 6 bases at V and 0 bases at J, with 11 bases in the middle. The sample also formed part of further work on T cells of mothers and their children.

The clonotype was recovered from a boy aged 10-17 years in good health. The J gene is TRBJ2-2, the V gene TRBV29-1; D might be TRBD2 (6 bases). The sample consisted of blood. CDR3 bases: TGCAGCGTCCCCGGGACTGCGAACACCGGGGAGCTGTTTTTT. It codes for CSVPGTANTGELFF.